The present TCR beta chain was sequenced within a study of T cell repertoires and HLA-DP antigens. Study-level results: Clones undetected before culture averaged around 36% against one allele and approximately 50% against the other.

Deletions cut 1 base from V and 10 bases from J, with 16 bases between. Germline assignment: CDR1 SGHVS and CDR2 FQNEAQ. The CDR3 is 15 residues long. Of note for this clone: Its antigen is as yet unknown.

Profiled with immunoSEQ multiplex PCR; TCRdb holds only in-frame clones, not every one. The sample has tens of thousands of clones, 80% seen once. The sample was CD4+ T cells from PBMCs. The chain has TRBV7-8 and TRBJ1-4; TRBD1 might be the D (6 bases). The sequence was collected from a man aged 55 to 69 in good health and CMV-seronegative. The CDR3 sequence: CASSLGVGQGLKLFF. The CDR3 DNA follows: TGTGCCAGCAGCTTAGGGGTTGGGCAGGGGTTAAAACTGTTTTTT.